The 11 T cell receptor beta chains below were found in one sample sequenced in a study of Tregs in tolerant kidney transplant recipients. Generated by immunoSEQ multiplex PCR, the TCRdb table keeps only in-frame clones and is missing some. The profile shows about 120,000 clones, 92% of them singletons. Sequencing input: CD4+ T cells from blood. All receptors come from a human donor in good health.

This clone was seen many times. The rearrangement joins TRBV2 to TRBJ2-5; 10 bases are a match to TRBD2. Germline loops: CDR1 SNHLY, CDR2 FYNNEI. CDR3 size: 14 residues. Unmatched junction bases numbered 9, after V lost 5 bases and J lost 9 bases. The CDR3: CASSRGTSGTSQYF. CDR3 in DNA: TGTGCCAGCAGTAGAGGAACTAGCGGGACGTCCCAGTACTTC. Based on the CDR3 plus reference TRBV2 and TRBJ2-5, the full variable domain is EPEVTQTPSHQVTQMGQEVILRCVPISNHLYFYWYRQILGQKVEFLVSFYNNEISEKSEIFDDQFSVERPDGSNFTLKIRSTKLEDSAMYFCASSRGTSGTSQYFGPGTRLLVL.

This rearrangement joins TRBV15 to TRBJ1-2; the D gene is possibly TRBD1 (6 bases). This CDR3 is built from 15 residues. The germline V gene has CDR1 LNHNV and CDR2 YYDKDF (reference sequence). V lost 1 base and J lost 5, with 14 bases in between. In nucleotides, the CDR3 is TGTGCCACCAGCAGAGCCTCAGGGGCCTCTTATGGCTACACCTTC. It specifies CATSRASGASYGYTF. Full variable domain (missing parts from reference TRBV15 and TRBJ1-2): DAMVIQNPRYQVTQFGKPVTLSCSQTLNHNVMYWYQQKSSQAPKLLFHYYDKDFNNEADTPDNFQSRRPNTSFCFLDIRSPGLGDTAMYLCATSRASGASYGYTFGSGTRLTVV.

This chain joins TRBV4-2 and TRBJ2-1, with 10 bases that match TRBD2. Germline values: CDR1 LGHNA, CDR2 YNFKEQ. V was clipped by 4 bases and J by 7 bases; unmatched bases: 19. The CDR3 runs to 19 residues. The CDR3 protein is CASSPRSRLAGAKGNEQFF. CDR3 coding DNA: TGTGCCAGCAGCCCAAGGTCTCGGCTAGCGGGAGCGAAGGGAAATGAGCAGTTCTTC.

About this clone itself: The sample has other DNA sequences that encode this CDR3 too. V usage is TRBV5-1 and J usage is TRBJ2-6; tentatively, D is TRBD1 (6 bases). Germline CDR1 SGHRS, CDR2 YFSETQ. This CDR3 has 15 residues. The V gene lost 2 bases and the J gene lost 0 bases, with 6 bases spanning the gap. The CDR3 spells CASSLQGSGANVLTF. The CDR3 bases are TGCGCCAGCAGCTTACAGGGCTCTGGGGCCAACGTCCTGACTTTC.

The chain links TRBV27 to TRBJ1-5; no reliable D call. The V end lost 6 bases, the J end lost 2 bases, and 14 bases lay between the germline ends. The CDR3 runs to 15 residues. Germline V gives CDR1 MNHEY, CDR2 SMNVEV (reference sequence). In DNA, the CDR3 is TGTGCCAGCAGGGGCAGCGGTCTTGGCAATCAGCCCCAGCATTTT. Its translation is CASRGSGLGNQPQHF.

V gene TRBV15 combines with J gene TRBJ2-1, with TRBD2 as a possible D gene (6 bases). CDR1 is LNHNV, CDR2 YYDKDF, per germline (reference sequence). V lost 0 bases, J lost 8 bases, and 14 bases lay in between. The CDR3 spans 15 residues. The CDR3 region is CATSRDRLVRYEQFF. In DNA, the CDR3 is TGTGCCACCAGCAGAGATCGACTAGTAAGGTATGAGCAGTTCTTC.

V is TRBV9 and J is TRBJ2-1; TRBD1 is a possible D gene (5 bases). The length of the CDR3 is 17 residues. Trimming shortened V by 3 bases and J by 3 bases, and 19 bases separated the two germline ends. Germline-derived CDR1 and CDR2 are SGDLS and YYNGEE. The CDR3 loop reads CASSGTNDRTFYNEQFF. As DNA, the CDR3 is TGTGCCAGCAGCGGCACCAACGACAGAACGTTCTACAATGAGCAGTTCTTC.

A remark on this clone: Sequence at one end of the junction differs from germline and may be a read error. V usage is TRBV5-6 and J usage is TRBJ2-2, with no clear D. Germline V gives CDR1 SGHDT, CDR2 YYEEEE. CDR3 length: 12 amino acids. The CDR3 sequence: CASSGNTGELFF. CDR3 in DNA: TGTGCCAGCAGCGGAAACACGGGGGAGCTGTTTTTT.

Only one count was recorded for this clone. J is TRBJ2-7 and V is TRBV5-1; TRBD1 or TRBD2 may be the D gene (5 bases each). This CDR3 is built from 14 residues. Looked up from germline, CDR1 is SGHRS and CDR2 is YFSETQ. The V end was cut by 4 bases, the J end by 5 bases, with 16 bases between. In DNA, the CDR3 is TGCGCCAGCAGCCCAACCTTTGGGGGAAACGAGCAGTACTTC. This gives the protein CASSPTFGGNEQYF.

The gene calls are TRBV2 and TRBJ1-5, with D uncertain. The V end was cut by 3 bases, the J end by 2 bases, with 5 bases between. The CDR3 extends over 13 amino acids. The germline gives CDR1 SNHLY, CDR2 FYNNEI. The CDR3: CASSDTGNQPQHF. The CDR3 region has the DNA TGTGCCAGCAGTGACACAGGCAATCAGCCCCAGCATTTT.

The chain employs TRBV7-3 and TRBJ1-4, with no clear D. The CDR3 covers 16 residues. The V end was cut by 2 bases, the J end by 1 base, with 11 bases between. Germline-derived CDR1 and CDR2 are SGHTA and FQGTGA. CDR3 in amino acids: CASSLGGAGTNEKLFF. DNA for the CDR3: TGTGCCAGCAGCTTAGGAGGAGCGGGAACTAATGAAAAACTGTTTTTT.